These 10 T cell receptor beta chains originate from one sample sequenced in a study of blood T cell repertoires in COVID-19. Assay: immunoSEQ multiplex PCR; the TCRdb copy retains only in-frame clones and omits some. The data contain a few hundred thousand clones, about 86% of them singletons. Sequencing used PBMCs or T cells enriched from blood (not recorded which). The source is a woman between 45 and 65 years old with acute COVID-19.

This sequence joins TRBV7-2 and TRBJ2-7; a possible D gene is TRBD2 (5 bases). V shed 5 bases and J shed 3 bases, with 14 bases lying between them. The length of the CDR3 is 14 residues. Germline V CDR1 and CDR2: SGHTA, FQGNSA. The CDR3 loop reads CASSPTGGHYEQYF. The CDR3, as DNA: TGTGCCAGCAGCCCGACTGGCGGGCACTACGAGCAGTACTTC.

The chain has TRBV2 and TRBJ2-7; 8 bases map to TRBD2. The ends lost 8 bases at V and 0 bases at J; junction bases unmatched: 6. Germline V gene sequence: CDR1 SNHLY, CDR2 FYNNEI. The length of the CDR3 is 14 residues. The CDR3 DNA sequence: TGTGCCAGCCGACTAGCGTTCCCCTCCTACGAGCAGTACTTC. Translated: CASRLAFPSYEQYF.

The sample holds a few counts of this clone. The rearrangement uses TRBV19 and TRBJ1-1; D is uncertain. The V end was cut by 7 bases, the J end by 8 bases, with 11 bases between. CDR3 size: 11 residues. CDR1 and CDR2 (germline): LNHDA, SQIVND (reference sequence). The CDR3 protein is CASTLDTEAFF. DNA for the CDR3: TGTGCCAGTACCCTAGATACGGAAGCTTTCTTT.

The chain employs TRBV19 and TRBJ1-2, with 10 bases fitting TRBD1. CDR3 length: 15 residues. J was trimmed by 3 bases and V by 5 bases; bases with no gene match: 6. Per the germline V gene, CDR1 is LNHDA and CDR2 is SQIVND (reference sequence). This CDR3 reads CASSLKGQGYYGYTF. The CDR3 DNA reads TGTGCCAGTAGTCTGAAGGGACAGGGGTACTATGGCTACACCTTC.

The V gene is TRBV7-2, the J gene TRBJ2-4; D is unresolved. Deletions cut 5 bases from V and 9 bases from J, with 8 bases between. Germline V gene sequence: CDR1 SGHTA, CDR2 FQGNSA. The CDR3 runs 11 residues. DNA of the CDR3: TGTGCCAGCAGCCAACAAGTCATTCAGTACTTC. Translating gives CASSQQVIQYF.

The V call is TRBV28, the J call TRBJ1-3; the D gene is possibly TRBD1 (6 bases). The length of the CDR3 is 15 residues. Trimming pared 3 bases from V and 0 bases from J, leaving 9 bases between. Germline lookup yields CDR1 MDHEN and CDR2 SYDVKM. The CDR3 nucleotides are TGTGCCAGCAGTTTGGGACACCGCTCTGGAAACACCATATATTTT. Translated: CASSLGHRSGNTIYF.

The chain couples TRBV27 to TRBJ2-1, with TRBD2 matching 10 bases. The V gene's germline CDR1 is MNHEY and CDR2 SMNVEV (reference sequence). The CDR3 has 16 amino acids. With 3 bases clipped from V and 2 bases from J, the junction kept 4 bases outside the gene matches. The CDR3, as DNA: TGTGCCAGCAGTTTGTCAAGCGGGAGGGCCTACAATGAGCAGTTCTTC. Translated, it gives CASSLSSGRAYNEQFF.

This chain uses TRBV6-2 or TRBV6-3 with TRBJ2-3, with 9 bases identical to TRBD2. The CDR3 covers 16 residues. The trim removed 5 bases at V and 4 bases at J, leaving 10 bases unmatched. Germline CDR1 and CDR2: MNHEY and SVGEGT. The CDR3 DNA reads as TGTGCCAGCAGTGGACCGGGACTAGCAAGGGCAGATACGCAGTATTTT. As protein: CASSGPGLARADTQYF.

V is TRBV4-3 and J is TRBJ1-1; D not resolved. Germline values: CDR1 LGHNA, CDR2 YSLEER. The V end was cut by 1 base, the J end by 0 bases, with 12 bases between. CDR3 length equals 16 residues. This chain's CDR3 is CASSQGFGYMNTEAFF. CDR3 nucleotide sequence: TGCGCCAGCAGCCAAGGGTTCGGGTACATGAACACTGAAGCTTTCTTT.

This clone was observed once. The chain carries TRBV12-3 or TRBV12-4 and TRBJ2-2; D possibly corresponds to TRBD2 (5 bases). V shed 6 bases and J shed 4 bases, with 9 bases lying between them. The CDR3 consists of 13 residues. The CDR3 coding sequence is TGTGCCAGCAGACGAGGGAGCACCGGGGAGCTGTTTTTT. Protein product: CASRRGSTGELFF.